Each of the 21 T cell receptor beta chains below was sequenced from the same sample in a study of blood T cell repertoires in COVID-19. This table comes from immunoSEQ multiplex PCR, and its TCRdb copy is limited to in-frame clones, with some not included. The table shows just over 200,000 clones, with around three quarters occurring only once. Material: peripheral blood. These receptors were obtained from a woman in her sixties or seventies with acute or convalescent COVID-19.

V is TRBV6-5 and J is TRBJ2-7; D might be TRBD1 (5 bases). CDR3 length: 14 residues. Looked up from germline, CDR1 is MNHEY and CDR2 is SVGAGI. Trimming took 6 bases from V and 0 from J, leaving 12 bases between them. This chain's CDR3 is CASSRAGPSYEQYF. The CDR3, as DNA: TGTGCCAGCAGCCGGGCAGGGCCCTCCTACGAGCAGTACTTC.

The chain recombines TRBV24-1 with TRBJ2-5, with D possibly TRBD1 on 5 matching bases. Trimming took 4 bases from V and 6 from J, leaving 11 bases between them. The CDR3 is made up of 13 amino acids. Per the germline V gene, CDR1 is KGHDR and CDR2 is SFDVKD. As DNA, the CDR3 is TGTGCCACCAGTGACCCAGGGATGCAGACCCAGTACTTC. Translating it yields CATSDPGMQTQYF.

The CDR3 spells CASSPRKGAESRGGYTF. The CDR3 bases are TGTGCCAGCAGTCCACGCAAAGGGGCTGAGTCCCGTGGTGGCTACACCTTC. This chain links TRBV6-6 with TRBJ1-2, with D perhaps TRBD1 (5 bases). V was clipped by 5 bases and J by 7 bases, with 26 bases between them. CDR1 and CDR2 (germline): MNHNY, SVGAGI (reference sequence). CDR3 length: 17 amino acids.

This sequence joins TRBV9 and TRBJ1-2, with 9 positions matching TRBD1. The V segment lost 4 bases and the J segment 6 bases; nucleotides outside the gene matches: 7. Germline V gene sequence: CDR1 SGDLS, CDR2 YYNGEE. This CDR3 spans 14 amino acids. CDR3 sequence: CASSLETGGDGYTF. The CDR3 nucleotides are TGTGCCAGCAGCCTCGAGACAGGGGGGGATGGCTACACCTTC.

V is TRBV24-1 and J is TRBJ2-3, with 8 bases lining up with TRBD1. The ends lost 3 bases at V and 1 base at J; junction bases unmatched: 5. This CDR3 region has 16 residues. Germline CDR1 and CDR2: KGHDR and SFDVKD. The CDR3 region has the DNA TGTGCCACCAGTGATAAGCAGGGGGCTGGCACAGATACGCAGTATTTT. Its translation is CATSDKQGAGTDTQYF.

The CDR3 protein is CASSHARDNQPQHF. The CDR3 DNA reads as TGTGCCAGCAGCCACGCACGGGACAATCAGCCCCAGCATTTT. The rearrangement uses TRBV3-1 (or the pseudogene TRBV3-2) and TRBJ1-5; D remains ambiguous. V shed 3 bases and J shed 3 bases, with 9 bases lying between them. Germline CDR1 is LGHDT and CDR2 is YNNKEL (reference sequence). This CDR3 has 14 amino acids.

The rearrangement links TRBV6-2 or TRBV6-3 to TRBJ2-2; 8 positions agree with TRBD2. Unmatched junction bases numbered 14, after V lost 6 bases and J lost 5 bases. Germline loops: CDR1 MNHEY, CDR2 SVGEGT. The CDR3 totals 17 residues. CDR3 coding DNA: TGTGCCAGCAGCAATGCGACCGGGACTAGGCGTACCGGGGAGCTGTTTTTT. Translating it yields CASSNATGTRRTGELFF.

The chain uses TRBV10-3 and TRBJ2-2; 7 bases align to TRBD2. Per the germline V gene, CDR1 is ENHRY and CDR2 is SYGVKD. The CDR3 has 15 residues. V lost 7 bases and J lost 6; bases outside the gene matches: 11. CDR3 sequence: CAIMSREVSPGELFF. The DNA for the CDR3 is TGTGCCATCATGTCTCGGGAGGTCTCGCCCGGGGAGCTGTTTTTT.

This clone was detected only once. The genes are TRBV27 and TRBJ1-1, with a possible D match to TRBD1 (6 bases). The CDR3 spans 14 residues. Germline loops: CDR1 MNHEY, CDR2 SMNVEV (reference sequence). The germline V and J ends were trimmed by 3 bases and 5 bases, with 13 bases remaining between them. The CDR3 sequence is CASSFTGPGTEAFF. CDR3 DNA: TGTGCCAGCAGTTTCACAGGGCCTGGGACTGAAGCTTTCTTT.

The rearrangement uses TRBV9 and TRBJ2-1, with 7 bases aligning to TRBD2. Germline V CDR1 and CDR2: SGDLS, YYNGEE. Unmatched junction bases numbered 6, after V lost 0 bases and J lost 6 bases. This CDR3 has 15 residues. The CDR3, as DNA: TGTGCCAGCAGCGTAGTAGTTAGCGGGCGCAATGAGCAGTTCTTC. Its translation: CASSVVVSGRNEQFF.

The chain recombines TRBV5-1 with TRBJ2-5; 7 positions match TRBD1. J lost 7 bases, V lost 0 bases, and 9 bases had no gene match. The CDR3 spans 15 residues. Germline V gene data show CDR1 as SGHRS and CDR2 as YFSETQ. The CDR3 protein is CASSLAGQKRLTQYF. For the CDR3, the DNA is TGCGCCAGCAGCTTGGCGGGACAGAAGAGATTGACCCAGTACTTC.

The V call is TRBV3-1 (or the pseudogene TRBV3-2), the J call TRBJ2-3, with 10 bases fitting TRBD2. CDR1 and CDR2 (germline): LGHDT, YNNKEL (reference sequence). V was clipped by 5 bases and J by 0 bases; unmatched bases: 5. This CDR3 has 16 residues. CDR3 amino acids: CASSGTSESSTDTQYF. The CDR3 nucleotides are TGTGCCAGCAGCGGGACTAGCGAATCTAGCACAGATACGCAGTATTTT.

This clone has a single count. The junction departs from germline at one end; a sequencing error may be responsible. This rearrangement joins TRBV7-7 to TRBJ2-3; weak D call: TRBD2 (6 bases). Germline CDR1 reads SSHAT; CDR2 reads FNYEAQ (reference sequence). The CDR3 covers 15 residues. The CDR3 region has the DNA TGTGCTAGCAGCTTAGGTTGGGGGGGCACAGATACGCAGTATTTT. Its translation: CASSLGWGGTDTQYF.

The chain is built from TRBV2 and TRBJ1-2, with D possibly matching TRBD1 (5 bases). V gave up 7 bases and J gave up 4 bases, with 16 bases separating them. The CDR3 is 14 amino acids. Germline V gene sequence: CDR1 SNHLY, CDR2 FYNNEI. CDR3 sequence reads: CASTSAGTGYGYTF. CDR3 sequence (DNA): TGTGCCAGCACCAGTGCGGGGACGGGCTATGGCTACACCTTC.

The CDR3 spells CASSWTLQGYSYEQYF. CDR3 nucleotides: TGTGCCAGCAGCTGGACCTTACAGGGGTACTCCTACGAGCAGTACTTC. This chain links TRBV7-9 with TRBJ2-7; 7 nucleotides line up with TRBD1. Trimming at V came to 4 bases and at J to 0 bases, leaving 9 bases not matched to a gene. CDR3 size: 16 residues. The V gene's germline CDR1 is SEHNR and CDR2 FQNEAQ (reference sequence).

The gene calls are TRBV3-1 (or the pseudogene TRBV3-2) and TRBJ2-6; no clear D. Germline assignment: CDR1 LGHDT and CDR2 YNNKEL (reference sequence). Deletions cut 1 base from V and 1 base from J, with 8 bases between. The CDR3 is made up of 16 amino acids. This CDR3 reads CASSQVGPSGANVLTF. DNA for the CDR3: TGTGCCAGCAGCCAAGTTGGCCCTTCTGGGGCCAACGTCCTGACTTTC.

The V gene is TRBV5-1, the J gene TRBJ2-5; the match to TRBD2 covers 7 bases. CDR1 and CDR2 from the germline V gene are SGHRS and YFSETQ. The V gene end was trimmed by 4 bases and the J gene end by 5 bases; junction bases not matched to a gene: 8. The CDR3 extends over 14 amino acids. DNA of the CDR3: TGCGCCAGCAGCCCCCTGGGAGGGGTCGAGACCCAGTACTTC. It codes for CASSPLGGVETQYF.

The sample holds a few counts of this clone. The chain has TRBV7-8 and TRBJ2-1; TRBD1 matches 8 bases. The CDR3 has 16 residues. V was clipped by 2 bases and J by 8 bases; unmatched bases: 11. CDR1 is SGHVS, CDR2 FQNEAQ, per germline. Here the CDR3 reads CASSLFEGQGADEQFF. CDR3 bases: TGTGCCAGCAGCTTATTTGAAGGGCAGGGGGCCGATGAGCAGTTCTTC.

The V call is TRBV30, the J call TRBJ2-1, with 8 bases identical to TRBD2. J lost 1 base, V lost 2 bases, and 10 bases had no gene match. Germline CDR1 GTSNPN, CDR2 SVGIG (reference sequence). The CDR3 runs to 17 residues. The CDR3 DNA reads TGTGCCTGGAGTAATAGGGCGGCGGGAGGTTCCTACAATGAGCAGTTCTTC. It is translated as CAWSNRAAGGSYNEQFF. Drawing the rest from reference TRBV30 and TRBJ2-1, the complete variable domain is SQTIHQWPATLVQPVGSPLSLECTVEGTSNPNLYWYRQAAGRGLQLLFYSVGIGQISSEVPQNLSASRPQDRQFILSSKKLLLSDSGFYLCAWSNRAAGGSYNEQFFGPGTRLTVL.

This clone was counted a few times. V gene TRBV5-1 combines with J gene TRBJ1-3; D possibly corresponds to TRBD1 (6 bases). The V end lost 3 bases, the J end lost 2 bases, and 9 bases lay between the germline ends. From germline, CDR1 is SGHRS and CDR2 YFSETQ. This CDR3 has 14 residues. CDR3 sequence: CASSSGTTGNTIYF. The CDR3 bases are TGCGCCAGCAGCTCCGGGACAACTGGAAACACCATATATTTT.

The V gene is TRBV10-3, the J gene TRBJ2-1; 9 bases match TRBD1. The germline gives CDR1 ENHRY, CDR2 SYGVKD. The CDR3 consists of 16 residues. The V and J ends lost 6 bases and 0 bases, in that order; junction bases with no gene match: 6. CDR3 sequence: CAIRGQGVSSYNEQFF. CDR3 sequence (DNA): TGTGCCATCAGGGGACAGGGTGTGAGCTCCTACAATGAGCAGTTCTTC.